Shown below are 8 T cell receptor beta chains from a single sample sequenced in a study of beta chain features in type 1 diabetes. Reverse transcribing all isolated RNA meant expressed TCRB transcripts were sequenced. TCRdb's table, derived via immunoSEQ multiplex PCR, lists solely in-frame clones and lacks some. The sample has 850,000 to 900,000 clones; 15% to 20% are singletons. The specimen sequenced was naive CD4+ T cells from blood. The receptor set was obtained from a woman in her late teens or twenties in good health.

The chain combines TRBV28 with TRBJ2-3, with 7 bases matching TRBD2. The CDR3 spans 15 residues. Germline values: CDR1 MDHEN, CDR2 SYDVKM. Unmatched junction bases numbered 2, after V lost 1 base and J lost 1 base. CDR3 protein: CASSLSAGGTDTQYF. CDR3 coding DNA: TGTGCCAGCAGTTTATCGGCGGGAGGCACAGATACGCAGTATTTT.

This clone showed up many times. This specimen includes other DNA sequences encoding the same CDR3. The chain links TRBV18 to TRBJ2-3; D unclear. Germline CDR1 and CDR2: KGHSH and LQKENI. This CDR3 is 11 amino acids long. Trimming pared 2 bases from V and 6 bases from J, leaving 3 bases between. CDR3 nucleotide sequence: TGTGCCAGCTCACCATCGGATACGCAGTATTTT. It specifies CASSPSDTQYF.

The table lists this clone with a few counts. The chain links TRBV28 to TRBJ2-7; 10 nucleotides align to TRBD1. V shed 6 bases and J 0 bases; nucleotides not matched to a gene: 5. The CDR3 covers 15 residues. Germline V gene data show CDR1 as MDHEN and CDR2 as SYDVKM. The DNA of the CDR3 is TGTGCCAGCAGGGGACAGGGGACCTCCTCCTACGAGCAGTACTTC. It encodes CASRGQGTSSYEQYF.

This clone has a handful of counts. The J gene is TRBJ2-2, the V gene TRBV5-1; D is unresolved. The CDR3 loop spans 14 amino acids. Deletions cut 9 bases from V and 6 bases from J, with 18 bases between. The germline V gene has CDR1 SGHRS and CDR2 YFSETQ. This chain's CDR3 is CATPSLKAPGELFF. CDR3 bases: TGCGCCACCCCGTCTCTCAAGGCTCCCGGGGAGCTGTTTTTT. Supplemented by reference TRBV5-1 and TRBJ2-2, the full variable domain reads KAGVTQTPRYLIKTRGQQVTLSCSPISGHRSVSWYQQTPGQGLQFLFEYFSETQRNKGNFPGRFSGRQFSNSRSEMNVSTLELGDSALYLCATPSLKAPGELFFGEGSRLTVL.

The rearrangement joins TRBV7-2 to TRBJ2-5, with TRBD2 as a possible D gene (6 bases). This CDR3 is built from 16 residues. CDR1 is SGHTA, CDR2 FQGNSA, per germline. V was pared by 2 bases and J by 2 bases, with 15 bases between. CDR3 region: CASSLSLAGSQETQYF. The DNA for the CDR3 is TGTGCCAGCAGCTTATCCCTCGCGGGATCACAAGAGACCCAGTACTTC.

The chain employs TRBV28 and TRBJ2-5, with D tentatively TRBD2 (6 bases). This CDR3 has 13 amino acids. Germline V gene data show CDR1 as MDHEN and CDR2 as SYDVKM. V gave up 3 bases and J gave up 3 bases, with 8 bases separating them. The CDR3 spells CASSFRGKETQYF. The CDR3, as DNA: TGTGCCAGCAGTTTCCGGGGGAAAGAGACCCAGTACTTC.

This clone was counted between two and nine times. The rearrangement links TRBV16 to TRBJ2-6; 8 positions agree with TRBD1. Trimming took 4 bases from V and 2 from J; bases not matched to a gene: 10. This CDR3 spans 18 amino acids. In germline, CDR1 is KGHSY, CDR2 FQNENV. CDR3 region: CASSPIGQGKTGANVLTF. CDR3 coding DNA: TGTGCCAGCAGCCCGATTGGACAGGGTAAAACTGGGGCCAACGTCCTGACTTTC.

This sequence joins TRBV28 and TRBJ2-1; D may be TRBD2 (5 bases). Trimming stripped 4 bases from V and 6 bases from J, with 19 bases between. Germline assignment: CDR1 MDHEN and CDR2 SYDVKM. CDR3 size: 16 residues. The CDR3 DNA reads TGTGCCAGCAGTTACATAGCGCTTTCGGAAATCAATGAGCAGTTCTTC. This gives the protein CASSYIALSEINEQFF.